Detailed here is one T cell receptor beta chain. What it binds is unknown. Several immunoSEQ plates received, in even portions, the genomic DNA of each subset. This table comes from immunoSEQ multiplex PCR, and its TCRdb copy is limited to in-frame clones, with some not included. Of 1,400,000 or so clones listed, approximately 98.5% are singletons. These data belong to a study of shared clonotypes between healthy human individuals. Germline V gene data show CDR1 as LNHDA and CDR2 as SQIVND (reference sequence). Deletions cut 8 bases from V and 8 bases from J, with 18 bases between. The CDR3 has 13 amino acids. Study findings and constraints: Sampling included only blood; tissue repertoires likely differ.

The study drew all its donors from Caucasian adults living in Nashville, Tennessee. The investigators split CD4+ cells into a CD45RA+ naive subset and a CD45RA-negative memory subset. The specimen sequenced was naive CD4+ T cells sorted from blood. Subset in this sample: CD45RA+ positively selected. The chain links TRBV19 to TRBJ1-2; possible D gene TRBD1, 6 bases. This receptor was identified in a young man in good health. The CDR3 spells CASSQQGMRGYTF. In DNA, the CDR3 is TGTGCCAGTTCCCAGCAGGGGATGAGGGGCTACACCTTC.